A single sample is the source of the 14 T cell receptor beta chains below, sequenced in a study of cytomegalovirus exposure and HLA in healthy donors (dated 2017 in TCRdb). Library preparation used the immunoSEQ multiplex PCR assay. The multiplex PCR relied on a mix of 60 forward primers for TCR Vbeta segments and 13 reverse primers for TCR Jbeta segments. TCRdb re-hosts the immuneACCESS table, in-frame sequences only. Its copies lack some clones; in the studies checked, an unresolved V gene accounts for under half of them, and the cause for the rest is not known. The table for this sample lists under 200,000 clones; about three quarters of them were counted only once. The leading ten clones occupy 4.5% to 6% of the sample. Input material: PBMCs. Source of these receptors: a man between 35 and 55 years old in good health and CMV-seronegative.

The chain recombines TRBV5-4 with TRBJ1-1; D is possibly TRBD1 (5 bases). CDR1 and CDR2 from the germline V gene are SGHNT and YYREEE (reference sequence). The CDR3 loop spans 14 amino acids. Trimming pared 6 bases from V and 5 bases from J, leaving 17 bases between. The CDR3 DNA reads TGTGCCAGCACCCCAACCGGGGGTCGGACTGAAGCTTTCTTT. Translated, it gives CASTPTGGRTEAFF.

The chain joins TRBV7-2 to TRBJ2-3, with 8 bases lining up with TRBD1. The CDR3 is 14 residues long. Trimming at V came to 9 bases and at J to 4 bases, leaving 9 bases not matched to a gene. Germline CDR1 and CDR2: SGHTA and FQGNSA. DNA of the CDR3: TGTGCCAGTTCCCCGGGACAGGCTTCAGATACGCAGTATTTT. Translated, it gives CASSPGQASDTQYF.

The V and J genes are TRBV27 and TRBJ2-7, with 7 bases matching TRBD1. Germline loops: CDR1 MNHEY, CDR2 SMNVEV (reference sequence). The trim removed 7 bases at V and 1 base at J, leaving 4 bases unmatched. This CDR3 is 13 amino acids long. The chain's CDR3 is CASTTGPSYEQYF. CDR3 nucleotide sequence: TGTGCCAGCACGACAGGGCCTTCCTACGAGCAGTACTTC.

The V gene is TRBV6-1, the J gene TRBJ1-1; possible D gene TRBD1, 5 bases. Per the germline V gene, CDR1 is MNHNS and CDR2 is SASEGT. This CDR3 region has 15 residues. Trimming cost V 5 bases and J 7 bases, with 20 bases left between them. CDR3 DNA sequence: TGTGCCAGCAGTTCCCCGCGGGACGGATCCCTTGAAGCTTTCTTT. Translated, it gives CASSSPRDGSLEAFF.

The chain combines TRBV18 with TRBJ2-5; 8 bases agree with TRBD2. Germline values: CDR1 KGHSH, CDR2 LQKENI. CDR3 length: 18 amino acids. V was clipped by 3 bases and J by 0 bases; unmatched bases: 12. The chain's CDR3 is CASSPLSSGRGHQETQYF. The CDR3 DNA sequence: TGTGCCAGCTCACCCCTCTCCAGCGGGAGAGGACACCAAGAGACCCAGTACTTC. The full variable domain, completed using reference TRBV18 and TRBJ2-5, is NAGVMQNPRHLVRRRGQEARLRCSPMKGHSHVYWYRQLPEEGLKFMVYLQKENIIDESGMPKERFSAEFPKEGPSILRIQQVVRGDSAAYFCASSPLSSGRGHQETQYFGPGTRLLVL.

The chain is built from TRBV4-2 and TRBJ2-1; TRBD1 aligns across 11 bases. The ends lost 2 bases at V and 8 bases at J; junction bases unmatched: 32. This CDR3 contains 24 residues. CDR1 is LGHNA, CDR2 YNFKEQ, per germline. The CDR3 sequence: CASSQYPRRMTGTGGVFEVDEQFF. For the CDR3, the DNA is TGTGCCAGCAGCCAATATCCCCGACGGATGACGGGGACAGGGGGGGTCTTCGAAGTTGATGAGCAGTTCTTC.

The J gene is TRBJ1-2, the V gene TRBV6-4; D might be TRBD1 (5 bases). This CDR3 is 14 amino acids long. The germline CDR1 and CDR2 sequences are MRHNA and SNTAGT. Trimming removed 6 bases at V and 4 bases at J, with 15 bases between. CDR3 sequence reads: CASSRRSQGYGYTF. CDR3 sequence (DNA): TGTGCCAGCAGCCGACGGTCGCAGGGCTATGGCTACACCTTC.

This clone turned up a few times. The chain links TRBV5-4 to TRBJ1-3; perhaps TRBD1 as D (6 bases). This CDR3 is 13 amino acids long. Trimming stripped 7 bases from V and 8 bases from J, with 16 bases between. Per germline, CDR1 SGHNT and CDR2 YYREEE (reference sequence). The CDR3 sequence is CASQRQERDTIYF. For the CDR3, the DNA is TGTGCCAGCCAACGACAGGAACGGGACACCATATATTTT.

The chain combines TRBV7-2 with TRBJ2-7; 9 bases agree with TRBD2. This CDR3 is built from 15 residues. Trimming at V came to 1 base and at J to 4 bases, leaving 5 bases not matched to a gene. Germline V gives CDR1 SGHTA, CDR2 FQGNSA. The CDR3 nucleotides read TGTGCCAGCAGCTTAGAGGAGCGGGGGGTGTACGAGCAGTACTTC. The encoded protein is CASSLEERGVYEQYF.

The gene calls are TRBV27 and TRBJ2-7; a possible D gene is TRBD1 (5 bases). Germline V gene sequence: CDR1 MNHEY, CDR2 SMNVEV (reference sequence). Trimming removed 8 bases at V and 3 bases at J, with 20 bases between. This CDR3 has 15 residues. The CDR3 DNA reads TGTGCCAGCGCCTTCGTAGGGGTATCTAGCTACGAGCAGTACTTC. It specifies CASAFVGVSSYEQYF.

V usage is TRBV15 and J usage is TRBJ2-7; TRBD2 agrees at 9 bases. From germline, CDR1 is LNHNV and CDR2 YYDKDF (reference sequence). The CDR3 has 15 amino acids. Unmatched junction bases numbered 7, after V lost 3 bases and J lost 4 bases. Written as DNA, the CDR3 is TGTGCCACCAGCAGCTTGACCAGCGGGAGGTACGAGCAGTACTTC. Encoded protein: CATSSLTSGRYEQYF.

This clone was seen once. The chain combines TRBV19 with TRBJ2-1, with D maybe TRBD2 (6 bases). V was clipped by 1 base and J by 2 bases, with 12 bases between them. The germline gives CDR1 LNHDA, CDR2 SQIVND (reference sequence). This CDR3 comprises 16 residues. The CDR3 DNA follows: TGTGCCAGTAGTATAGGGAGGGTAGTGGCCTACAATGAGCAGTTCTTC. This codes for CASSIGRVVAYNEQFF.

The V and J genes are TRBV14 and TRBJ2-3; 10 nucleotides match TRBD2. The length of the CDR3 is 15 residues. The trim removed 4 bases at V and 6 bases at J, leaving 7 bases unmatched. Germline values: CDR1 SGHDN, CDR2 FVKESK. CDR3 bases: TGTGCCAGCAGCCGGCGAGCGGGAGGGCTGGATACGCAGTATTTT. Its translation: CASSRRAGGLDTQYF. The entire variable domain, with the rest obtained from reference TRBV14 and TRBJ2-3, is as follows: EAGVTQFPSHSVIEKGQTVTLRCDPISGHDNLYWYRRVMGKEIKFLLHFVKESKQDESGMPNNRFLAERTGGTYSTLKVQPAELEDSGVYFCASSRRAGGLDTQYFGPGTRLTVL.

V gene TRBV6-5 combines with J gene TRBJ2-7; 8 positions match TRBD2. V shed 2 bases, J shed 6 bases, and the junction held 3 bases outside the gene matches. The CDR3 loop spans 13 amino acids. In germline, CDR1 is MNHEY, CDR2 SVGAGI. This CDR3 is CASSYRREVEQYF. CDR3 bases: TGTGCCAGCAGTTACCGGCGGGAGGTCGAGCAGTACTTC.